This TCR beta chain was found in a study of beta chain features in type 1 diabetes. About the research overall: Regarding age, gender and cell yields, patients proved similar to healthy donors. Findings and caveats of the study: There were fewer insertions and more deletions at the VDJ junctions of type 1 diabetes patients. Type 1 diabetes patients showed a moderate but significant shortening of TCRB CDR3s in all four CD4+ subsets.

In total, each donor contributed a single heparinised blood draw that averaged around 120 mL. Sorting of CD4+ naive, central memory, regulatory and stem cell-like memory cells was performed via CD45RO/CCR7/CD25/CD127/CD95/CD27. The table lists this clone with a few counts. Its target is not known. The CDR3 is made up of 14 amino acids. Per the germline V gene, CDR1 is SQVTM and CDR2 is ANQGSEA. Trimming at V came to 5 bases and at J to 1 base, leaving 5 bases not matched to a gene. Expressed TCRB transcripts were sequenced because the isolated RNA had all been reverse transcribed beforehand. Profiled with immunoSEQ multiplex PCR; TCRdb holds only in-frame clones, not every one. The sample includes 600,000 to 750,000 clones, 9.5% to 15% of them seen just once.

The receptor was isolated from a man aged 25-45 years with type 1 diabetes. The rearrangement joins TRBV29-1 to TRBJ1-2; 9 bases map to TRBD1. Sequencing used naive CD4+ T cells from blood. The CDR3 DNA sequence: TGCAGCGTTCAAACAGGGGGCTTTAACTATGGCTACACCTTC. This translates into CSVQTGGFNYGYTF.